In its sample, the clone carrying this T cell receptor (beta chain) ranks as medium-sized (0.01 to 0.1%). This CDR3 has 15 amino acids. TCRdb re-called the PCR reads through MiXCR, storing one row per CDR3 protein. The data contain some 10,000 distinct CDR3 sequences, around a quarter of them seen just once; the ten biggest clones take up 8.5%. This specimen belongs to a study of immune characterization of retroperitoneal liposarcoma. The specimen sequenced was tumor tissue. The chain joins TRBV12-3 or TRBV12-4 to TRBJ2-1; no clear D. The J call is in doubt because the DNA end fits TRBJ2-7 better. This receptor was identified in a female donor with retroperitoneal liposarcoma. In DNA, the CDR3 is TGTGCCAGCAGTTTAGGCAGTCAAGAAGCTAATGAGCAGTACTTC. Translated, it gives CASSLGSQEANEQYF.